The 23 T cell receptor beta chains in this list originate from one sample, sequenced in a study of CD8 T cells in Susac syndrome. RNA totalling about 0.45 to 1 ug underwent reverse transcription with random hexamers. TCRdb reprocessed the immunoSEQ multiplex PCR reads with MiXCR, giving one entry per CDR3 protein. This sample has 180,000 or so distinct CDR3 sequences, with nearly 95% found just once. Material: CD4+ T cells from PBMCs. Receptors were obtained from a human donor with multiple sclerosis.

The V gene is TRBV29-1, the J gene TRBJ1-2; TRBD1 is a possible D gene (6 bases). The CDR3 covers 17 residues. Trimming pared 4 bases from V and 8 bases from J, leaving 29 bases between. CDR1 and CDR2 (germline): SQVTM, ANQGSEA. The CDR3 sequence is CSVVPNAWVRLQGGYTF. Written as DNA, the CDR3 is TGCAGCGTTGTTCCGAATGCATGGGTACGCCTCCAGGGGGGCTACACCTTC.

This clonotype was observed a few times. The V call is TRBV6-5, the J call TRBJ2-7, with D uncertain. The length of the CDR3 is 12 residues. The germline V gene has CDR1 MNHEY and CDR2 SVGAGI. Trimming cost V 4 bases and J 1 base, with 5 bases left between them. CDR3 region: CASSSPSYEQYF. CDR3 nucleotides: TGTGCCAGCAGTTCCCCTTCCTACGAGCAGTACTTC.

This clonotype has just one count. The chain is built from TRBV7-9 and TRBJ1-1, with D perhaps matching TRBD1 (5 bases). CDR1 SEHNR and CDR2 FQNEAQ come from the germline V gene (reference sequence). CDR3 size: 16 residues. Trimming cost V 2 bases and J 4 bases, with 17 bases left between them. This CDR3 is CASSLRSTVPATEAFF. In DNA form, the CDR3 reads TGTGCCAGCAGCTTACGCTCGACAGTCCCTGCCACTGAAGCTTTCTTT.

The chain has TRBV4-1 and TRBJ2-3; no firm D call. Trimming left V 0 bases short and J 0 bases short, with 13 bases between. Germline CDR1 reads MGHRA; CDR2 reads YSYEKL. This CDR3 contains 17 residues. CDR3 sequence reads: CASSQDLPAASTDTQYF. The CDR3 region has the DNA TGCGCCAGCAGCCAAGATCTGCCAGCAGCTAGCACAGATACGCAGTATTTT.

Written as DNA, the CDR3 is TGCAGCGTTGCGTCCGGGGCCGGGGAGCTGTTTTTT. This encodes CSVASGAGELFF. The V and J genes are TRBV29-1 and TRBJ2-2; TRBD2 is a possible D gene (5 bases). Germline assignment: CDR1 SQVTM and CDR2 ANQGSEA. The CDR3 extends over 12 amino acids. V was pared by 4 bases and J by 6 bases, with 9 bases between.

The chain joins TRBV7-2 to TRBJ2-3; D gene ambiguous. This CDR3 is 13 amino acids long. The germline CDR1 and CDR2 sequences are SGHTA and FQGNSA. Trimming stripped 4 bases from V and 0 bases from J, with 5 bases between. The CDR3 protein is CASSYSSTDTQYF. The CDR3 bases are TGTGCCAGCAGCTATTCTAGCACAGATACGCAGTATTTT. The full variable domain, completed using reference TRBV7-2 and TRBJ2-3, is GAGVSQSPSNKVTEKGKDVELRCDPISGHTALYWYRQSLGQGLEFLIYFQGNSAPDKSGLPSDRFSAERTGGSVSTLTIQRTQQEDSAVYLCASSYSSTDTQYFGPGTRLTVL.

V usage is TRBV19 and J usage is TRBJ2-5; 7 bases line up with TRBD2. CDR3 length: 14 residues. The trim removed 3 bases at V and 5 bases at J, leaving 6 bases unmatched. Looked up from germline, CDR1 is LNHDA and CDR2 is SQIVND (reference sequence). The CDR3 sequence is CASSIGRGGETQYF. Here the CDR3 DNA reads TGTGCCAGTAGTATTGGAAGGGGAGGGGAGACCCAGTACTTC.

CDR3 sequence: CSALSTGDQPQHF. CDR3 DNA: TGCAGTGCCCTCTCCACGGGGGATCAGCCCCAGCATTTT. The chain links TRBV20-1 to TRBJ1-5; a possible D gene is TRBD1 (5 bases). Trimming stripped 6 bases from V and 5 bases from J, with 14 bases between. The CDR3 runs 13 residues. CDR1 is DFQATT, CDR2 SNEGSKA, per germline (reference sequence).

The V gene is TRBV30, the J gene TRBJ2-7; D remains unclear. Germline values: CDR1 GTSNPN, CDR2 SVGIG (reference sequence). CDR3 size: 11 residues. Between the trimmed V and J ends, which lost 2 bases and 9 bases, there was a span of 11 bases. The CDR3 region has the DNA TGTGCCTGGAGTAAGTCTCCAGGGCAGTACTTC. This translates into CAWSKSPGQYF.

This chain links TRBV27 with TRBJ1-5, with D unresolved. The germline CDR1 and CDR2 sequences are MNHEY and SMNVEV (reference sequence). CDR3 length: 13 residues. Trimming pared 5 bases from V and 7 bases from J, leaving 12 bases between. The CDR3 coding sequence is TGTGCCAGCAGTCAAACCGATAGCCAGCCCCAGCATTTT. Its translation is CASSQTDSQPQHF.

This clonotype was observed a single time. The chain joins TRBV29-1 to TRBJ1-2; the D gene is possibly TRBD1 (6 bases). Germline assignment: CDR1 SQVTM and CDR2 ANQGSEA. V was pared by 1 base and J by 2 bases, with 17 bases between. This CDR3 region has 16 residues. CDR3 sequence: CSVEVEDSRANYGYTF. DNA of the CDR3: TGCAGCGTTGAAGTCGAGGACAGCCGGGCCAACTATGGCTACACCTTC. Based on the CDR3 plus reference TRBV29-1 and TRBJ1-2, the full variable domain is SAVISQKPSRDICQRGTSLTIQCQVDSQVTMMFWYRQQPGQSLTLIATANQGSEATYESGFVIDKFPISRPNLTFSTLTVSNMSPEDSSIYLCSVEVEDSRANYGYTFGSGTRLTVV.

The J gene is TRBJ2-1, the V gene TRBV7-9, with 15 bases that match TRBD2. The CDR3 has 15 residues. Unmatched junction bases numbered 2, after V lost 4 bases and J lost 7 bases. Germline V lookup: CDR1 SEHNR, CDR2 FQNEAQ (reference sequence). The chain's CDR3 is CASSWTSGRGNEQFF. The CDR3, as DNA: TGTGCCAGCAGCTGGACTAGCGGGAGGGGTAATGAGCAGTTCTTC.

The gene calls are TRBV2 and TRBJ2-7; D is ambiguous. Trimming removed 7 bases at V and 2 bases at J, with 15 bases between. The CDR3 has 14 amino acids. Germline lookup yields CDR1 SNHLY and CDR2 FYNNEI. The CDR3 loop reads CASTPQALTYEQYF. The CDR3, as DNA: TGTGCCAGCACCCCTCAGGCACTAACCTACGAGCAGTACTTC. Full variable domain (remainder filled in from reference TRBV2 and TRBJ2-7): EPEVTQTPSHQVTQMGQEVILRCVPISNHLYFYWYRQILGQKVEFLVSFYNNEISEKSEIFDDQFSVERPDGSNFTLKIRSTKLEDSAMYFCASTPQALTYEQYFGPGTRLTVT.

In nucleotides, the CDR3 is TGTGCCAGCAGCCCCAACAGGGGGCGCAAAAAGCCCTACAATGAGCAGTTCTTC. It encodes CASSPNRGRKKPYNEQFF. The chain recombines TRBV7-9 with TRBJ2-1; 9 positions match TRBD1. Germline V gene data show CDR1 as SEHNR and CDR2 as FQNEAQ (reference sequence). This CDR3 is 18 amino acids long. Trimming at V came to 5 bases and at J to 2 bases, leaving 13 bases not matched to a gene.

This chain uses TRBV15 with TRBJ2-3; D is perhaps TRBD2 (8 bases). This CDR3 has 17 residues. Germline assignment: CDR1 LNHNV and CDR2 YYDKDF (reference sequence). Deletions cut 1 base from V and 2 bases from J, with 16 bases between. CDR3 coding DNA: TGTGCCACCAGCAGAGTTATAGCGGGACAGATCACAGATACGCAGTATTTT. Translation gives CATSRVIAGQITDTQYF.

The chain couples TRBV3-1 to TRBJ2-1; a possible D gene is TRBD1 (5 bases). CDR1 is LGHDT and CDR2 is YNNKEL in the germline V gene (reference sequence). With 4 bases removed from V and 10 bases from J, the gap between germline ends came to 11 bases. This CDR3 comprises 12 residues. The chain's CDR3 is CASSLLDREQFF. CDR3 nucleotide sequence: TGTGCCAGCAGCCTCCTCGACAGAGAGCAGTTCTTC.

A single count supports this clonotype. The chain couples TRBV5-6 to TRBJ1-2; D unresolved. The germline gives CDR1 SGHDT, CDR2 YYEEEE. The CDR3 is 13 residues long. The V end was cut by 4 bases, the J end by 8 bases, with 15 bases between. The CDR3 DNA follows: TGTGCCAGCAGCCCCCCTGGCCCCTGGGGCTACACCTTC. It translates to CASSPPGPWGYTF. Complete variable domain (other parts from reference TRBV5-6 and TRBJ1-2): DAGVTQSPTHLIKTRGQQVTLRCSPKSGHDTVSWYQQALGQGPQFIFQYYEEEERQRGNFPDRFSGHQFPNYSSELNVNALLLGDSALYLCASSPPGPWGYTFGSGTRLTVV.

This clonotype was observed a single time. V usage is TRBV18 and J usage is TRBJ2-1, with 11 bases that match TRBD2. The germline CDR1 and CDR2 sequences are KGHSH and LQKENI. The CDR3 contains 15 residues. V lost 3 bases to trimming and J lost 5 bases; unmatched junction nucleotides: 3. Written as DNA, the CDR3 is TGTGCCAGCTCACCGGGACTAGCGGCCGACAATGAGCAGTTCTTC. This codes for CASSPGLAADNEQFF. Supplemented by reference TRBV18 and TRBJ2-1, the full variable domain reads NAGVMQNPRHLVRRRGQEARLRCSPMKGHSHVYWYRQLPEEGLKFMVYLQKENIIDESGMPKERFSAEFPKEGPSILRIQQVVRGDSAAYFCASSPGLAADNEQFFGPGTRLTVL.

The chain links TRBV7-9 to TRBJ2-1; the D is unclear. The CDR3 length is 13 residues. The germline CDR1 and CDR2 sequences are SEHNR and FQNEAQ (reference sequence). V dropped 2 bases and J dropped 5 bases, with 7 bases sitting between them. In nucleotides, the CDR3 is TGTGCCAGCAGCTTATCAACAGACAATGAGCAGTTCTTC. As protein: CASSLSTDNEQFF.

The V and J genes are TRBV3-1 and TRBJ2-3; 11 bases are a match to TRBD2. The CDR3 totals 15 residues. Germline assignment: CDR1 LGHDT and CDR2 YNNKEL (reference sequence). V was pared by 1 base and J by 9 bases, with 6 bases of the junction left unmatched. The CDR3 bases are TGTGCCAGCAGCCAAGGGACTAGCGGGTTCGTAACGCAGTATTTT. This gives the protein CASSQGTSGFVTQYF.

The chain joins TRBV20-1 to TRBJ2-1; TRBD2 aligns across 9 bases. Germline loops: CDR1 DFQATT, CDR2 SNEGSKA (reference sequence). The CDR3 is 14 amino acids. The ends lost 3 bases at V and 7 bases at J; junction bases unmatched: 7. CDR3 sequence (DNA): TGCAGTGCTAGTTCGCCTAGCGGGAATAATGAGCAGTTCTTC. It specifies CSASSPSGNNEQFF.

This rearrangement joins TRBV7-8 to TRBJ2-1; no firm D call. Germline V gives CDR1 SGHVS, CDR2 FQNEAQ. The CDR3 contains 11 residues. V was cut by 6 bases and J by 6 bases, with 6 bases left in between. CDR3 amino acids: CASREGNEQFF. In DNA form, the CDR3 reads TGTGCCAGCAGAGAAGGCAATGAGCAGTTCTTC.

V and J are TRBV5-4 and TRBJ2-1; possibly TRBD1 for D (6 bases). Per the germline V gene, CDR1 is SGHNT and CDR2 is YYREEE (reference sequence). V lost 5 bases, J lost 6 bases, and 24 bases lay in between. The CDR3 loop spans 17 amino acids. CDR3 in amino acids: CASSQDSPGSLRNEQFF. In DNA, the CDR3 is TGTGCCAGCAGTCAGGACAGCCCGGGATCCCTACGCAATGAGCAGTTCTTC.